These 23 T cell receptor beta chains were all obtained from the same sample, sequenced in a study of human T cells and chemical hapten exposure. This sample's time point: pre-sensitization, week 0. Treatment defined: therapeutic diphenylcyclopropenone sensitization with weekly scalp DPC. TCRdb fed the RACE reads into MiXCR, producing one record per CDR3 protein. Of under 110,000 distinct CDR3 sequences listed, 9.5% to 15% are singletons. The source material was whole blood, sampled in connection with sensitization to the hapten diphenylcyclopropenone (DPC). Receptor source: a woman aged 45-65 years with alopecia areata. Some clones in this sample may be carry-over from other donors' samples.

This clonotype showed up just a few times. This sequence joins TRBV20-1 and TRBJ1-1; D perhaps matches TRBD1 (6 bases). The CDR3 sequence is 12 residues long. V lost 3 bases and J 6 bases, leaving 11 bases between the germline ends. Germline V gives CDR1 DFQATT, CDR2 SNEGSKA (reference sequence). The CDR3 reads CSARRGASEAFF. CDR3 bases: TGCAGTGCTAGGCGGGGGGCCTCTGAAGCTTTCTTT.

This clonotype was counted only a few times. The genes are TRBV7-2 and TRBJ2-3; D call uncertain. The CDR3 has 14 residues. Germline lookup yields CDR1 SGHTA and CDR2 FQGNSA. The ends were cut back, 2 bases at V and 2 bases at J, with 8 bases in the middle. CDR3 bases: TGTGCCAGCAGCTTAACGCTATCCACAGATACGCAGTATTTT. This translates into CASSLTLSTDTQYF.

This clonotype has more than one count but fewer than ten. V gene TRBV7-9 combines with J gene TRBJ2-5; tentatively, D is TRBD2 (6 bases). Trimming pared 1 base from V and 9 bases from J, leaving 15 bases between. The CDR3 is 14 residues long. Germline V CDR1 and CDR2: SEHNR, FQNEAQ (reference sequence). In DNA, the CDR3 is TGTGCCAGCAGCTTAGTCGACGCGGGGTTGGCCCAGTACTTC. Protein: CASSLVDAGLAQYF.

As concerns this clonotype: One junction end does not reproduce the germline sequence, and a read error may be involved. The chain joins TRBV18 to TRBJ1-3, with D tentatively TRBD1 (5 bases). This CDR3 is 15 amino acids long. Germline lookup yields CDR1 KGHSH and CDR2 LQKENI. The CDR3 DNA reads as TGTGCCAGCTCACCACCGATCCAGTTCCGACCAAGAGGGGATTTT. It specifies CASSPPIQFRPRGDF.

This clonotype showed up just a few times. V and J are TRBV12-3 or TRBV12-4 and TRBJ1-1, with D perhaps matching TRBD1 (5 bases). The CDR3 length is 13 residues. V was pared by 7 bases and J by 4 bases, with 13 bases between. CDR3 sequence reads: CASTWGVVTEAFF. The CDR3 bases are TGTGCCAGCACCTGGGGGGTGGTCACTGAAGCTTTCTTT.

This clonotype was recorded at least ten times. This chain connects TRBV28 to TRBJ2-1, with 7 positions matching TRBD1. The CDR3 extends over 15 amino acids. Trimming at V came to 5 bases and at J to 4 bases, leaving 8 bases not matched to a gene. Germline V gene data show CDR1 as MDHEN and CDR2 as SYDVKM. CDR3 nucleotides: TGTGCCAGCAGTCAGACAGGGCGTCTATACAATGAGCAGTTCTTC. Amino acids: CASSQTGRLYNEQFF.

The J gene is TRBJ2-7, the V gene TRBV28; D remains unclear. Trimming took off 5 bases at V and 7 bases at J, with 12 bases between the two ends. The CDR3 spans 12 residues. Germline V CDR1 and CDR2: MDHEN, SYDVKM. CDR3 protein: CASSPSILEQYF. The CDR3 region has the DNA TGTGCCAGCAGTCCCTCCATTTTGGAGCAGTACTTC. Complete variable domain (other parts from reference TRBV28 and TRBJ2-7): DVKVTQSSRYLVKRTGEKVFLECVQDMDHENMFWYRQDPGLGLRLIYFSYDVKMKEKGDIPEGYSVSREKKERFSLILESASTNQTSMYLCASSPSILEQYFGPGTRLTVT.

V is TRBV5-1 and J is TRBJ2-7; D call uncertain. The CDR3 runs to 15 residues. Germline V gene sequence: CDR1 SGHRS, CDR2 YFSETQ. V was pared by 0 bases and J by 2 bases, with 12 bases between. CDR3 nucleotides: TGCGCCAGCAGCTTGGAAACCGGGTTAGCCTACGAGCAGTACTTC. This sequence encodes CASSLETGLAYEQYF.

This clonotype was found a few times. The DNA of the CDR3 is TGTGCCAGCTCAGCTCTACCGGGGGGCGCGGTGGACATTCAGTACTTC. It specifies CASSALPGGAVDIQYF. This rearrangement joins TRBV18 to TRBJ2-4; the D gene is possibly TRBD2 (7 bases). Trimming cost V 5 bases and J 8 bases, with 22 bases left between them. The CDR3 has 16 residues. Germline V CDR1 and CDR2: KGHSH, LQKENI.

The chain recombines TRBV7-2 with TRBJ1-1; TRBD1 might be the D (6 bases). Trimming shortened V by 1 base and J by 0 bases, and 21 bases separated the two germline ends. This CDR3 has 19 residues. The germline V gene encodes CDR1 SGHTA and CDR2 FQGNSA. The CDR3 nucleotides are TGTGCCAGCAGCTTAGATGGACCCGGGGGCGTAGGTATGAACACTGAAGCTTTCTTT. It is translated as CASSLDGPGGVGMNTEAFF. Drawing the rest from reference TRBV7-2 and TRBJ1-1, the complete variable domain is GAGVSQSPSNKVTEKGKDVELRCDPISGHTALYWYRQSLGQGLEFLIYFQGNSAPDKSGLPSDRFSAERTGGSVSTLTIQRTQQEDSAVYLCASSLDGPGGVGMNTEAFFGQGTRLTVV.

At least ten counts were recorded for this clonotype. The V call is TRBV27, the J call TRBJ1-1, with D possibly being TRBD1 (5 bases). The CDR3 spans 13 residues. V was cut by 3 bases and J by 1 base, with 6 bases left in between. Per the germline V gene, CDR1 is MNHEY and CDR2 is SMNVEV (reference sequence). The CDR3 bases are TGTGCCAGCAGTTTCAGGGAGAACACTGAAGCTTTCTTT. Translated: CASSFRENTEAFF.

The rearrangement uses TRBV18 and TRBJ1-1; 8 nucleotides line up with TRBD1. The CDR3 covers 16 residues. Germline CDR1 reads KGHSH; CDR2 reads LQKENI. Germline trimming cut 2 bases from V and 1 base from J; bases unmatched to any gene: 6. The CDR3 DNA is TGTGCCAGCTCACCAACCTCGCAGGGGGCGAACACTGAAGCTTTCTTT. Translation: CASSPTSQGANTEAFF.

In this sample, this clonotype turned up a few times. At one end, the junction sequence differs from germline, possibly due to a read error. CDR3 DNA: TGTGCCAGCAGCAAAGGGGGCGGGACAGAGAAAGATTTT. The encoded protein is CASSKGGGTEKDF. The chain employs TRBV7-2 and TRBJ2-3; TRBD1 might be the D (7 bases). This CDR3 is built from 13 residues. Looked up from germline, CDR1 is SGHTA and CDR2 is FQGNSA.

There are many counts of this clonotype. The chain has TRBV28 and TRBJ2-5; 9 nucleotides line up with TRBD2. After removal of 2 bases from V and 7 bases from J, the junction contained 8 bases not matched to a gene. This CDR3 is built from 15 residues. CDR1 and CDR2 (germline): MDHEN, SYDVKM. The CDR3 loop reads CASSLSGGPMGTQYF. CDR3 bases: TGTGCCAGCAGTTTAAGCGGGGGGCCTATGGGGACCCAGTACTTC.

In this sample, this clonotype turned up many times. This chain links TRBV7-7 with TRBJ2-1, with D perhaps matching TRBD2 (6 bases). The germline V and J ends were trimmed by 1 base and 6 bases, with 13 bases remaining between them. Looked up from germline, CDR1 is SSHAT and CDR2 is FNYEAQ (reference sequence). The CDR3 covers 15 residues. The CDR3 spells CASSLGLGAGNEQFF. CDR3 coding DNA: TGTGCCAGCAGCTTAGGACTAGGGGCGGGCAATGAGCAGTTCTTC.

The chain recombines TRBV4-3 with TRBJ1-2; D may be TRBD1 (6 bases). Germline V lookup: CDR1 LGHNA, CDR2 YSLEER. This CDR3 has 16 residues. With 4 bases removed from V and 6 bases from J, the gap between germline ends came to 21 bases. CDR3: CASSPQEGGNWNGYTF. In nucleotides, the CDR3 is TGCGCCAGCAGCCCCCAAGAGGGGGGCAATTGGAATGGCTACACCTTC.

The chain carries TRBV18 and TRBJ1-1, with D possibly TRBD1 on 5 matching bases. The germline V gene has CDR1 KGHSH and CDR2 LQKENI. CDR3 length: 15 amino acids. Deletions cut 3 bases from V and 3 bases from J, with 14 bases between. The CDR3 sequence is CASSPTQGGDTEAFF. For the CDR3, the DNA is TGTGCCAGCTCACCTACCCAGGGTGGGGACACTGAAGCTTTCTTT.

CDR3 in DNA: TGTGCCACCAGCAGAGATCCGGGACACCTTTTTGAGGGCAATCAGCCCCAGCATTTT. The encoded protein is CATSRDPGHLFEGNQPQHF. The chain employs TRBV15 and TRBJ1-5; possible D gene TRBD1, 6 bases. The CDR3 runs to 19 residues. Trimming removed 0 bases at V and 2 bases at J, with 20 bases between. Germline V gene lookup returns CDR1 LNHNV and CDR2 YYDKDF (reference sequence).

This clonotype has ten or more counts. The chain links TRBV20-1 to TRBJ2-1; 8 bases match TRBD1. The CDR3 sequence is 14 residues long. In germline, CDR1 is DFQATT, CDR2 SNEGSKA (reference sequence). V gave up 4 bases and J gave up 8 bases; unmatched junction bases: 10. CDR3 sequence reads: CSAMRGTGSDEQFF. The CDR3, as DNA: TGCAGTGCTATGAGGGGGACAGGATCCGATGAGCAGTTCTTC.

This chain joins TRBV28 and TRBJ2-7; the D gene could be TRBD1 or TRBD2 (6 bases each). CDR1 MDHEN and CDR2 SYDVKM come from the germline V gene. V was trimmed by 11 bases and J by 1 base, leaving 12 bases between them. The CDR3 is 12 residues long. CDR3: CAASDRSYEQYF. The CDR3 DNA is TGTGCCGCTAGCGACAGGTCCTACGAGCAGTACTTC.

This chain joins TRBV4-3 and TRBJ1-3; the D gene is possibly TRBD1 (5 bases). Germline CDR1 and CDR2: LGHNA and YSLEER. CDR3 size: 14 residues. V gave up 1 base and J gave up 4 bases, with 8 bases separating them. The CDR3 coding sequence is TGCGCCAGCAGCCAAGCAGGGTCAGGAAACACCATATATTTT. Encoded protein: CASSQAGSGNTIYF.

This clonotype was picked up a small number of times. J is TRBJ1-6 and V is TRBV7-8; 7 nucleotides agree with TRBD1. Germline trimming cut 5 bases from V and 9 bases from J; bases unmatched to any gene: 19. The CDR3 has 18 residues. The V gene's germline CDR1 is SGHVS and CDR2 FQNEAQ. CDR3 amino acids: CASSRQGSPDPPISPLHF. The DNA for the CDR3 is TGTGCCAGCAGCCGACAGGGATCCCCAGATCCCCCTATTTCACCCCTCCACTTT.

Details on this clonotype: A clone one base away is much larger, so this may be a read error. The chain employs TRBV7-2 and TRBJ1-1; D is unresolved. Germline V gene sequence: CDR1 SGHTA, CDR2 FQGNSA. CDR3 length: 16 residues. V was shortened by 0 bases and J by 3 bases, with 14 bases between the two germline ends. In DNA form, the CDR3 reads TGTGCCAGCAGCTTAGCGTGTGGGCTCGGCGACACTGAAGCTTTCTTT. Translating it yields CASSLACGLGDTEAFF.